A single sample gave rise to the 13 T cell receptor beta chains below, sequenced in a study of T cell changes during pregnancy in multiple sclerosis. Clones were sequenced by immunoSEQ multiplex PCR, and TCRdb holds only the in-frame ones, with some missing. The sample comprises fewer than 55,000 clones, 92% of which are singletons, and 1% to 1.5% rests with the top ten. Source material: peripheral blood. The origin of the receptors is a female donor with multiple sclerosis, enrolled in a pregnancy study.

This clone was seen only once. This sequence joins TRBV5-1 and TRBJ2-7, with 12 bases that match TRBD2. The V gene's germline CDR1 is SGHRS and CDR2 YFSETQ. The trim removed 4 bases at V and 6 bases at J, leaving 8 bases unmatched. The CDR3 contains 15 residues. The CDR3 DNA reads TGCGCCAGCAGCAAAGCCTCTAGCGGGAGGGGCGAGCAGTACTTC. This translates into CASSKASSGRGEQYF.

The rearrangement uses TRBV7-2 and TRBJ1-2, with 9 bases lining up with TRBD1. The CDR3 extends over 14 amino acids. J gave up 4 bases and V 3 bases, and 3 bases lay outside the gene matches. CDR1 and CDR2 (germline): SGHTA, FQGNSA. The CDR3 region is CASSFRDRAYGYTF. The CDR3 coding sequence is TGTGCCAGCAGCTTCCGGGACAGGGCCTATGGCTACACCTTC. The whole variable domain, filled in from reference TRBV7-2 and TRBJ1-2, reads GAGVSQSPSNKVTEKGKDVELRCDPISGHTALYWYRQSLGQGLEFLIYFQGNSAPDKSGLPSDRFSAERTGGSVSTLTIQRTQQEDSAVYLCASSFRDRAYGYTFGSGTRLTVV.

This sequence joins TRBV6-1 and TRBJ1-1; weak D call: TRBD1 (5 bases). There are 13 residues in the CDR3. V lost 8 bases and J 4 bases, leaving 14 bases between the germline ends. Germline-derived CDR1 and CDR2 are MNHNS and SASEGT. CDR3: CASPRVGGTEAFF. The CDR3 DNA follows: TGTGCCAGCCCCAGGGTGGGGGGCACTGAAGCTTTCTTT.

This clone was picked up one time. The chain recombines TRBV9 with TRBJ2-5; 7 nucleotides agree with TRBD1. The CDR3 length is 15 residues. The germline gives CDR1 SGDLS, CDR2 YYNGEE. Losses at the gene ends were 4 bases for V and 2 bases for J; bases not matched to a gene: 8. The CDR3 region has the DNA TGTGCCAGCAGCTTTCTTGGACAGGAACAAGAGACCCAGTACTTC. It is translated as CASSFLGQEQETQYF.

The chain links TRBV28 to TRBJ1-5; 9 positions match TRBD1. The germline CDR1 and CDR2 sequences are MDHEN and SYDVKM. V lost 3 bases, J lost 6 bases, and 6 bases stayed unmatched. This CDR3 contains 15 residues. The CDR3 nucleotides are TGTGCCAGCAGTTTTTGGGACAGGGTCGTTCAGCCCCAGCATTTT. Its protein product is CASSFWDRVVQPQHF.

This clone was counted a single time. The chain couples TRBV5-1 to TRBJ1-2; no clear D. The V gene's germline CDR1 is SGHRS and CDR2 YFSETQ. The CDR3 covers 12 residues. V dropped 5 bases and J dropped 2 bases, with 7 bases sitting between them. CDR3 protein: CASRWGNYGYTF. CDR3 bases: TGCGCCAGCAGATGGGGAAACTATGGCTACACCTTC.

The rearrangement joins TRBV28 to TRBJ2-2; the match to TRBD2 covers 12 bases. There are 17 residues in the CDR3. J gave up 6 bases and V 7 bases, and 12 bases lay outside the gene matches. Germline assignment: CDR1 MDHEN and CDR2 SYDVKM. The DNA for the CDR3 is TGTGCCAGCACCGACTCCCCTCTAGCGGGAGGGGCCGGGGAGCTGTTTTTT. Translation gives CASTDSPLAGGAGELFF.

DNA of the CDR3: TGCGCCAGCAGCCAAGCCGGGTTAGCGGGGCTCACAGATACGCAGTATTTT. Amino acids: CASSQAGLAGLTDTQYF. The chain couples TRBV4-3 to TRBJ2-3, with 8 bases lining up with TRBD2. Unmatched junction bases numbered 8, after V lost 1 base and J lost 2 bases. CDR1 and CDR2 from the germline V gene are LGHNA and YSLEER. CDR3 length: 17 amino acids.

This clone was seen just once. This chain connects TRBV5-1 to TRBJ1-2; D possibly corresponds to TRBD1 (5 bases). The germline gives CDR1 SGHRS, CDR2 YFSETQ. Trimming stripped 0 bases from V and 4 bases from J, with 7 bases between. The CDR3 has 13 residues. Here the CDR3 reads CASSLEGSYGYTF. The CDR3 DNA follows: TGCGCCAGCAGCTTGGAGGGGTCCTATGGCTACACCTTC.

The gene calls are TRBV12-5 and TRBJ2-7; 9 bases agree with TRBD2. V lost 2 bases to trimming and J lost 1 base; unmatched junction nucleotides: 12. The CDR3 is 18 residues long. Germline-derived CDR1 and CDR2 are LGHNT and FRNRAP. The CDR3, as DNA: TGTGCTAGTGGTTTGACCAACGGGACTAGCATAAAGTCCTACGAGCAGTACTTC. Translating it yields CASGLTNGTSIKSYEQYF.

V gene TRBV27 combines with J gene TRBJ2-1, with no clear D. The V gene's germline CDR1 is MNHEY and CDR2 SMNVEV (reference sequence). The CDR3 sequence is 14 residues long. Trimming pared 2 bases from V and 3 bases from J, leaving 8 bases between. The CDR3 here is CASSLLWYYNEQFF. The CDR3 DNA follows: TGTGCCAGCAGTTTACTCTGGTACTACAATGAGCAGTTCTTC.

CDR3 region: CASSRSGSTNEKLFF. The CDR3 nucleotides read TGTGCCAGCAGCCGGTCGGGTTCAACTAATGAAAAACTGTTTTTT. The V call is TRBV9, the J call TRBJ1-4, with D hard to call. V shed 4 bases and J shed 0 bases, with 10 bases lying between them. The CDR3 sequence is 15 residues long. Per germline, CDR1 SGDLS and CDR2 YYNGEE.

The rearrangement joins TRBV5-5 to TRBJ2-3; 16 positions agree with TRBD2. From germline, CDR1 is SGHKS and CDR2 YYEKEE (reference sequence). After removal of 7 bases from V and 0 bases from J, the junction contained 8 bases not matched to a gene. The CDR3 consists of 18 residues. The CDR3 DNA reads as TGTGCCAGCGGGGGACTAGCGGGAGGGCCAGGCAGCACAGATACGCAGTATTTT. Amino acids: CASGGLAGGPGSTDTQYF.